The 28 T cell receptor beta chains below were found in one sample sequenced in a study of T cell repertoires in cytomegalovirus infection. Via MiXCR, TCRdb re-called the reads, giving one row per CDR3 protein. The table shows fewer than 900,000 distinct CDR3 sequences, with about 29% occurring only once. For these TCRs, the target antigens are not known. Sequences were derived from cultured CD8+ T cells from PBMCs, sampled from culture after CMV antigen stimulation. All receptors derive from a human donor in good health (CMV status not recorded). Some clones in this sample may be carry-over from other donors' samples.

This chain connects TRBV5-1 to TRBJ2-3; D possibly corresponds to TRBD2 (6 bases). The CDR3 runs to 13 residues. Trimming stripped 6 bases from V and 5 bases from J, with 13 bases between. Germline V gene lookup returns CDR1 SGHRS and CDR2 YFSETQ. CDR3 region: CASTWDLQDTQYF. The CDR3 DNA is TGCGCCAGCACCTGGGACTTACAAGATACGCAGTATTTT.

V and J are TRBV27 and TRBJ1-2; 8 bases are a match to TRBD1. CDR1 and CDR2 (germline): MNHEY, SMNVEV (reference sequence). V shed 6 bases and J 6 bases; nucleotides not matched to a gene: 12. The CDR3 length is 15 residues. The CDR3 reads CASRRGQVEADGYTF. In DNA form, the CDR3 reads TGTGCCAGCAGACGGGGACAGGTGGAAGCAGATGGCTACACCTTC.

The V call is TRBV24-1, the J call TRBJ2-3; D possibly corresponds to TRBD1 (6 bases). Germline-derived CDR1 and CDR2 are KGHDR and SFDVKD. With 3 bases removed from V and 0 bases from J, the gap between germline ends came to 15 bases. This CDR3 contains 17 residues. The CDR3 DNA reads as TGTGCCACCAGTGATAAAACAGGGATCCCTAGCACAGATACGCAGTATTTT. It encodes CATSDKTGIPSTDTQYF.

The V gene is TRBV10-2, the J gene TRBJ2-4, with 10 bases matching TRBD2. CDR1 WSHSY and CDR2 SAAADI come from the germline V gene. The V segment lost 11 bases and the J segment 2 bases; nucleotides outside the gene matches: 9. This CDR3 has 15 amino acids. The CDR3 here is CAPGSGGASKNIQYF. DNA for the CDR3: TGCGCCCCGGGGAGCGGGGGGGCGTCCAAAAACATTCAGTACTTC.

This clonotype was counted many times. The chain combines TRBV4-3 with TRBJ2-1; TRBD2 matches 10 bases. V shed 0 bases and J 4 bases; nucleotides not matched to a gene: 9. CDR1 and CDR2 (germline): LGHNA, YSLEER. CDR3 length: 18 residues. The CDR3 DNA reads as TGCGCCAGCAGCCAAGACGGAGTAGCGGGGGGATTTTACAATGAGCAGTTCTTC. Translating it yields CASSQDGVAGGFYNEQFF.

This clonotype has at least ten counts. The junction differs from germline at one of its ends, possibly a read error. The chain employs TRBV7-7 and TRBJ1-5, with a weak D call TRBD1 (5 bases). The V gene's germline CDR1 is SSHAT and CDR2 FNYEAQ (reference sequence). The CDR3 has 15 residues. The CDR3 DNA is TGTGCTAGCAGCCCCGGACATCTAGCAAATCAGCCCCAGCATTTT. Translated: CASSPGHLANQPQHF. Complete variable domain (other parts from reference TRBV7-7 and TRBJ1-5): GAGVSQSPRYKVTKRGQDVTLRCDPISSHATLYWYQQALGQGPEFLTYFNYEAQPDKSGLPSDRFSAERPEGSISTLTIQRTEQRDSAMYRCASSPGHLANQPQHFGDGTRLSIL.

This clonotype was seen more than once but under ten times. A junction boundary mismatches the germline segment, possibly from a read error. V usage is TRBV7-7 and J usage is TRBJ2-7, with D possibly called TRBD1 or TRBD2 (5 bases each). This CDR3 is 15 amino acids long. CDR1 and CDR2 from the germline V gene are SSHAT and FNYEAQ (reference sequence). CDR3 nucleotide sequence: TGTGCTAGCAGCCCCGGGACGGAGTCCTCCTACGAGCAGTACTTC. This sequence encodes CASSPGTESSYEQYF.

Ten or more counts support this clonotype. The chain recombines TRBV6-2 or TRBV6-3 with TRBJ1-1, with a possible D match to TRBD1 (6 bases). The CDR3 has 16 residues. CDR1 is MNHEY, CDR2 SVGEGT, per germline. The V gene lost 2 bases and the J gene lost 4 bases, with 17 bases spanning the gap. CDR3 region: CASSYPMGTGTTEAFF. The CDR3 DNA follows: TGTGCCAGCAGTTACCCCATGGGTACAGGGACCACTGAAGCTTTCTTT.

This clonotype has a handful of counts. The chain uses TRBV12-5 and TRBJ2-7, with 9 positions matching TRBD2. This CDR3 region has 16 residues. In germline, CDR1 is LGHNT, CDR2 FRNRAP. V trimming: 3 bases; J trimming: 2 bases; junction bases outside the gene matches: 8. The CDR3 DNA reads as TGTGCTAGTGGTTTAGGAGGAGCGGGGGGAACCTACGAGCAGTACTTC. Protein: CASGLGGAGGTYEQYF.

The chain couples TRBV7-6 to TRBJ2-5; a possible D gene is TRBD1 (6 bases). The CDR3 has 15 residues. Trimming stripped 3 bases from V and 0 bases from J, with 11 bases between. Germline V gene lookup returns CDR1 SGHVS and CDR2 FNYEAQ. The CDR3 loop is CASSFTRTDQETQYF. The CDR3 DNA reads as TGTGCCAGCAGCTTCACTAGGACAGACCAAGAGACCCAGTACTTC.

The sample holds many counts of this clonotype. V usage is TRBV7-2 and J usage is TRBJ1-2; weak D call: TRBD1 (6 bases). Between the trimmed V and J ends, which lost 5 bases and 4 bases, there was a span of 14 bases. CDR1 is SGHTA and CDR2 is FQGNSA in the germline V gene. The CDR3 has 14 residues. The chain's CDR3 is CASSPLQGPYGYTF. CDR3 nucleotide sequence: TGTGCCAGCAGCCCCCTACAGGGTCCCTATGGCTACACCTTC.

V usage is TRBV3-1 and J usage is TRBJ2-7; D gene uncertain. V lost 2 bases and J 3 bases, leaving 14 bases between the germline ends. The length of the CDR3 is 15 residues. Germline V lookup: CDR1 LGHDT, CDR2 YNNKEL (reference sequence). CDR3 region: CASSQKHLTHYEQYF. In nucleotides, the CDR3 is TGTGCCAGCAGCCAAAAGCATCTTACCCACTACGAGCAGTACTTC.

This clonotype occurred a few times. V gene TRBV7-9 combines with J gene TRBJ1-2; 10 positions match TRBD1. The CDR3 runs to 15 residues. Germline lookup yields CDR1 SEHNR and CDR2 FQNEAQ (reference sequence). V lost 3 bases and J lost 4; bases outside the gene matches: 5. The DNA for the CDR3 is TGTGCCAGCAGCTTGAGGGACAGGGGCGCCTATGGCTACACCTTC. It codes for CASSLRDRGAYGYTF.

This clonotype was seen a handful of times. A junction boundary mismatches the germline segment, possibly from a read error. The gene calls are TRBV6-1 and TRBJ1-2; tentative D call: TRBD1 (5 bases). This CDR3 spans 15 amino acids. Per the germline V gene, CDR1 is MNHNS and CDR2 is SASEGT. The CDR3, as DNA: TGTGCCAGCAGTGGGTTGAGAGGGGACGGCTATGGCTATACCTTC. Its translation is CASSGLRGDGYGYTF.

The table lists this clonotype with a few counts. This chain links TRBV6-1 with TRBJ1-2, with D maybe TRBD1 (5 bases). The CDR3 consists of 15 residues. Trimming took off 3 bases at V and 5 bases at J, with 16 bases between the two ends. Germline CDR1 and CDR2: MNHNS and SASEGT. In nucleotides, the CDR3 is TGTGCCAGCAGTGATGGTCCCAGGGACGAATATGGCTACACCTTC. Protein product: CASSDGPRDEYGYTF.

There are a few counts of this clonotype. This sequence joins TRBV15 and TRBJ1-6; 9 bases match TRBD1. Germline loops: CDR1 LNHNV, CDR2 YYDKDF (reference sequence). This CDR3 is built from 14 residues. V was pared by 4 bases and J by 8 bases, with 3 bases of the junction left unmatched. The CDR3 DNA sequence: TGTGCCACCAGCATCCGACAGGGGGATTCACCCCTCCACTTT. This codes for CATSIRQGDSPLHF.

This clonotype was seen a handful of times. The CDR3 reads CATSDLVPVGPLEANSTDTQYF. Here the CDR3 DNA reads TGTGCCACCAGTGATTTGGTCCCCGTCGGACCCCTGGAGGCCAATAGCACAGATACGCAGTATTTT. V usage is TRBV24-1 and J usage is TRBJ2-3; D might be TRBD2 (5 bases). CDR1 KGHDR and CDR2 SFDVKD come from the germline V gene. V was pared by 0 bases and J by 0 bases, with 27 bases between. The CDR3 is 22 residues long.

This clonotype was found many times. V and J are TRBV7-6 and TRBJ2-1; 8 bases align to TRBD1. This CDR3 has 15 amino acids. The germline CDR1 and CDR2 sequences are SGHVS and FNYEAQ. With 3 bases clipped from V and 3 bases from J, the junction kept 4 bases outside the gene matches. In DNA form, the CDR3 reads TGTGCCAGCAGCTTTACAGGGGGTGACTACAATGAGCAGTTCTTC. Translating it yields CASSFTGGDYNEQFF.

In its sample, this clonotype was seen many times. The chain uses TRBV7-6 and TRBJ1-4; a weak D match, TRBD1 (5 bases). This CDR3 is 15 amino acids long. Germline V lookup: CDR1 SGHVS, CDR2 FNYEAQ. V was trimmed by 5 bases and J by 8 bases, leaving 18 bases between them. CDR3 DNA: TGTGCCAGCAGCCGAAGCCAGGGTCAGGTGGAAAAACTGTTTTTT. The encoded protein is CASSRSQGQVEKLFF.

Only a few counts were recorded for this clonotype. The CDR3 region has the DNA TGCGCCAGCAGCTTTCCCAGGTCGGCTAGCACAGATACGCAGTATTTT. Protein sequence: CASSFPRSASTDTQYF. The chain is built from TRBV5-1 and TRBJ2-3; D remains ambiguous. The germline gives CDR1 SGHRS, CDR2 YFSETQ. The germline V and J ends were trimmed by 2 bases and 0 bases, with 13 bases remaining between them. The CDR3 runs to 16 residues.

This clonotype was counted only a few times. The chain has TRBV7-6 and TRBJ2-7, with 7 bases lining up with TRBD1. Germline values: CDR1 SGHVS, CDR2 FNYEAQ. V gave up 5 bases and J gave up 1 base; unmatched junction bases: 8. CDR3 length: 15 residues. The CDR3: CASSPRQGPSYEQYV. Written as DNA, the CDR3 is TGTGCCAGCAGCCCCCGACAGGGACCTTCCTACGAGCAGTACGTC.

This clonotype was recorded a few times. V usage is TRBV7-6 and J usage is TRBJ2-7; D gene ambiguous. Per germline, CDR1 SGHVS and CDR2 FNYEAQ. V lost 1 base and J 2 bases, leaving 12 bases between the germline ends. The CDR3 is made up of 15 amino acids. CDR3 region: CASSLEQSPTYEQYV. DNA of the CDR3: TGTGCCAGCAGCTTAGAACAGTCCCCTACCTACGAGCAGTACGTC.

The rearrangement uses TRBV7-8 and TRBJ1-2; TRBD1 matches at 8 bases. The CDR3 spans 19 residues. Per the germline V gene, CDR1 is SGHVS and CDR2 is FQNEAQ. V was pared by 5 bases and J by 2 bases, with 19 bases of the junction left unmatched. Written as DNA, the CDR3 is TGTGCCAGCAGCCGAGTAGATTGGCAGGGGGCCGTCCTGAACTATGGCTACACCTTC. Translating gives CASSRVDWQGAVLNYGYTF.

V is TRBV10-3 and J is TRBJ2-7; D perhaps matches TRBD1 (5 bases). Per germline, CDR1 ENHRY and CDR2 SYGVKD. The length of the CDR3 is 14 residues. The V and J ends lost 3 bases and 3 bases respectively, with 12 bases between them. The CDR3 coding sequence is TGTGCCATCAGTGATCGTACAGGAGACTACGAGCAGTACTTC. Its translation: CAISDRTGDYEQYF.

This clonotype has just a few counts. The chain uses TRBV12-3 or TRBV12-4 and TRBJ2-7; 7 bases are shared with TRBD2. The CDR3 consists of 13 residues. Trimming removed 4 bases from V and 0 bases from J; junction bases left unmatched: 0. The CDR3 nucleotides read TGTGCCAGCAGTTGGACTAGCTCCTACGAGCAGTACTTC. Translation gives CASSWTSSYEQYF.

The gene calls are TRBV3-1 and TRBJ2-2; the match to TRBD1 covers 9 bases. Trimming took 5 bases from V and 7 from J; bases not matched to a gene: 14. Germline V gene sequence: CDR1 LGHDT, CDR2 YNNKEL (reference sequence). The CDR3 is made up of 17 amino acids. CDR3 in amino acids: CASSYWTGTGNVGELFF. In DNA, the CDR3 is TGTGCCAGCAGCTATTGGACCGGGACAGGGAATGTCGGGGAGCTGTTTTTT.

The CDR3 spells CASSLSRAGYGYTF. Written as DNA, the CDR3 is TGTGCCAGCAGCTTAAGCAGGGCGGGCTATGGCTACACCTTC. This chain joins TRBV7-2 and TRBJ1-2, with D perhaps matching TRBD1 (5 bases). Per the germline V gene, CDR1 is SGHTA and CDR2 is FQGNSA. This CDR3 has 14 residues. The V and J ends lost 2 bases and 4 bases respectively, with 11 bases between them.

CDR3 in amino acids: CSVASRTVNYGYTF. DNA for the CDR3: TGCAGCGTGGCGTCTAGGACAGTAAACTATGGCTACACCTTC. The chain has TRBV29-1 and TRBJ1-2, with D possibly being TRBD1 (6 bases). Deletions cut 6 bases from V and 2 bases from J, with 16 bases between. This CDR3 comprises 14 residues. Germline CDR1 and CDR2: SQVTM and ANQGSEA.